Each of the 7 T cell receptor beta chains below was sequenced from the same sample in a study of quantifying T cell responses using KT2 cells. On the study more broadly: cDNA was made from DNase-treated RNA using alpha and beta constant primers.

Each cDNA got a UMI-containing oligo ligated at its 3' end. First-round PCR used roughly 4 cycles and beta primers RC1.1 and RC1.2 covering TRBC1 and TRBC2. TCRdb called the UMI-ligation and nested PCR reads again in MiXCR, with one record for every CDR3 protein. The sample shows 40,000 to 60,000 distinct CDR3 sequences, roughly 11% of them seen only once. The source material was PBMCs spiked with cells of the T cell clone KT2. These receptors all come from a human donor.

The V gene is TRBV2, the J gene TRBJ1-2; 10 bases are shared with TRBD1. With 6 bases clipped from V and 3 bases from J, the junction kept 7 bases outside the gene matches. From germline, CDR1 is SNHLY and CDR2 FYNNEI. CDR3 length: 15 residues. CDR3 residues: CASRKTGTGDYGYTF. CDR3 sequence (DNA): TGTGCCAGCAGGAAAACCGGGACAGGGGACTATGGCTACACCTTC.

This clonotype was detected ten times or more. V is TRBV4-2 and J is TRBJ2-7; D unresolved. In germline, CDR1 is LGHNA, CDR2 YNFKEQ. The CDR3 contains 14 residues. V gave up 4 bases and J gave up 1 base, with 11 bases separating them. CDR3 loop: CASSLYGRSYEQYF. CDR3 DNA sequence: TGTGCCAGCAGCCTGTATGGCCGTTCCTACGAGCAGTACTTC.

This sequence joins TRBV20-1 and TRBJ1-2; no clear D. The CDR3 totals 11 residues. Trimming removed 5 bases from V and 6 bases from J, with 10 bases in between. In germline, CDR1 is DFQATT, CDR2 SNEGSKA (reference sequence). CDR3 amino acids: CSAPKFDGYTF. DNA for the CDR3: TGCAGTGCTCCCAAGTTTGATGGCTACACCTTC.

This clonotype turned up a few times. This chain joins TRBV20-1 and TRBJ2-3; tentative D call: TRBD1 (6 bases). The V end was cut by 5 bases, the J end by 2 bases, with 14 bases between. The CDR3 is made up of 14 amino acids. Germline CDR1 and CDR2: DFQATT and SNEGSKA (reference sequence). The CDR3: CSAPTGYFTDTQYF. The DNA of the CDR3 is TGCAGTGCTCCTACAGGGTATTTCACAGATACGCAGTATTTT.

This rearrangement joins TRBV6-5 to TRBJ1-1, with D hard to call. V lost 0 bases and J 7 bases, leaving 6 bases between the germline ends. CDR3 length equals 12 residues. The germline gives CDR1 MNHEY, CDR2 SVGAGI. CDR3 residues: CASSYSGSEAFF. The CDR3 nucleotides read TGTGCCAGCAGTTACTCCGGAAGTGAAGCTTTCTTT.

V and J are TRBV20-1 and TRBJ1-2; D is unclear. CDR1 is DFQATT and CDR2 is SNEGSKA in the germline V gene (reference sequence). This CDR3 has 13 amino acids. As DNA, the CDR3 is TGCAGGCCCGACACCGGATCCATCTATGGCTACACCTTC. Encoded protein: CRPDTGSIYGYTF.

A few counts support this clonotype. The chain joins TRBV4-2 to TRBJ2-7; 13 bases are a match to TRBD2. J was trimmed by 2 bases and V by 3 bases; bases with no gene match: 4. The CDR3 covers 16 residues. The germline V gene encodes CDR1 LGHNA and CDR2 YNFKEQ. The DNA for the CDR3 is TGTGCCAGCAGCCATGGGGGACTAGCGGGGACCTACGAGCAGTACTTC. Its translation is CASSHGGLAGTYEQYF.